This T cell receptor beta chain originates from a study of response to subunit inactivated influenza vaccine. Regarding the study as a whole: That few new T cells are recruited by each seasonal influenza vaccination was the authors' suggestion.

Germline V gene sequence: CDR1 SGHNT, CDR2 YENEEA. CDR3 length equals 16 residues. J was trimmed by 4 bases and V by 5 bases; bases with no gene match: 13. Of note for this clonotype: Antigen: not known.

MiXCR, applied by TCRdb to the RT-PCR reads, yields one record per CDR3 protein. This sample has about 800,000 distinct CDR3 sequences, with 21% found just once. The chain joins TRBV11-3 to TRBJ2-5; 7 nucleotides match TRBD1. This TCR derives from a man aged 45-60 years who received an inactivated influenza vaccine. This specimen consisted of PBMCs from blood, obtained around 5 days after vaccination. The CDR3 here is CASSNGAGGRVETQYF. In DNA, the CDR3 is TGTGCCAGCAGCAATGGGGCAGGGGGTCGGGTAGAGACCCAGTACTTC.